These 28 T cell receptor beta chains originate from one sample sequenced in a study of blood T cell repertoires in COVID-19. Assay used: immunoSEQ multiplex PCR; TCRdb lists only in-frame clones, some missing. The data contain 150,000 or so clones, about 85% of them seen just once; the ten biggest clones take up approximately 40%. Sequencing was done on a sample of peripheral blood. These receptors originate from a human donor in a cohort sampled during active COVID-19.

The CDR3 reads CASAPGQISNYGYTF. The CDR3 DNA sequence: TGCGCCAGCGCCCCTGGACAGATTTCTAACTATGGCTACACCTTC. The chain combines TRBV4-1 with TRBJ1-2, with TRBD1 as a possible D gene (6 bases). This CDR3 region has 15 residues. In germline, CDR1 is MGHRA, CDR2 YSYEKL. V was shortened by 8 bases and J by 0 bases, with 16 bases between the two germline ends.

The chain combines TRBV11-2 with TRBJ2-7; TRBD1 agrees at 9 bases. Germline values: CDR1 SGHAT, CDR2 FQNNGV. The J segment lost 2 bases and the V segment lost 1 base, leaving 6 bases of the junction unmatched. The CDR3 runs 16 residues. In DNA form, the CDR3 reads TGTGCCAGCAGCTTAGGCCCGGGACAGGGTCCCTACGAGCAGTACTTC. Its translation: CASSLGPGQGPYEQYF.

The chain links TRBV11-2 to TRBJ2-6, with 7 bases matching TRBD1. With 5 bases clipped from V and 3 bases from J, the junction kept 7 bases outside the gene matches. This CDR3 is 16 amino acids long. Germline V gene data show CDR1 as SGHAT and CDR2 as FQNNGV. The chain's CDR3 is CASSPRQGNGANVLTF. DNA of the CDR3: TGTGCCAGCAGCCCTAGACAGGGAAATGGGGCCAACGTCCTGACTTTC.

V usage is TRBV5-1 and J usage is TRBJ2-6; 12 bases are a match to TRBD1. This CDR3 is 21 amino acids long. Losses at the gene ends were 4 bases for V and 0 bases for J; bases not matched to a gene: 14. Germline V gene data show CDR1 as SGHRS and CDR2 as YFSETQ. This CDR3 reads CASSPPPGQGATDSGANVLTF. In nucleotides, the CDR3 is TGCGCCAGCAGCCCCCCCCCGGGACAGGGGGCAACTGACTCTGGGGCCAACGTCCTGACTTTC.

J is TRBJ2-7 and V is TRBV18; possible D gene TRBD1, 5 bases. Germline V gene lookup returns CDR1 KGHSH and CDR2 LQKENI. This CDR3 has 14 amino acids. V was shortened by 3 bases and J by 6 bases, with 15 bases between the two germline ends. In DNA, the CDR3 is TGTGCCAGCTCACCGGGGCCTACAGCCTCCGAGCAGTACTTC. Translation gives CASSPGPTASEQYF.

The J gene is TRBJ1-5, the V gene TRBV6-5; TRBD1 agrees at 8 bases. The CDR3 is made up of 15 amino acids. From germline, CDR1 is MNHEY and CDR2 SVGAGI. J lost 2 bases, V lost 6 bases, and 6 bases had no gene match. CDR3 in amino acids: CASSVDRGGNQPQHF. In nucleotides, the CDR3 is TGTGCCAGCAGCGTAGACAGGGGCGGCAATCAGCCCCAGCATTTT.

In regard to this clone: At one boundary the junction diverges from the germline segment, which might be a read error. Other DNA sequences of this sample code for an identical CDR3. The CDR3 nucleotides are TGTGCCAGCAGCTTGGCCGCGGGACGTGCCTACGAGCAGTATTTC. Amino acids: CASSLAAGRAYEQYF. The genes are TRBV5-6 and TRBJ2-7, with D perhaps matching TRBD2 (6 bases). The V gene's germline CDR1 is SGHDT and CDR2 YYEEEE. This CDR3 contains 15 residues.

The V and J genes are TRBV2 and TRBJ1-2; 7 nucleotides match TRBD1. The CDR3 has 13 amino acids. Germline loops: CDR1 SNHLY, CDR2 FYNNEI. J gave up 6 bases and V 4 bases, and 5 bases lay outside the gene matches. CDR3 in DNA: TGTGCCAGCAGTGTTAGGCAGGGGGATGGCTACACCTTC. This codes for CASSVRQGDGYTF.

This clone was detected a few times. This chain joins TRBV6-1 and TRBJ1-2; D is unresolved. Between the trimmed V and J ends, which lost 0 bases and 4 bases, there was a span of 6 bases. CDR3 length: 13 amino acids. Germline V gene sequence: CDR1 MNHNS, CDR2 SASEGT. The CDR3 sequence is CASSEAASYGYTF. Written as DNA, the CDR3 is TGTGCCAGCAGTGAAGCAGCAAGCTATGGCTACACCTTC.

This chain connects TRBV29-1 to TRBJ1-1; weak D call: TRBD1 (6 bases). V shed 6 bases and J shed 0 bases, with 14 bases lying between them. Germline V lookup: CDR1 SQVTM, CDR2 ANQGSEA. The CDR3 covers 14 residues. The CDR3 nucleotides are TGCAGCGTGGCAAGGGGGACGGTGAACACTGAAGCTTTCTTT. Translating gives CSVARGTVNTEAFF. Together with reference TRBV29-1 and TRBJ1-1, the CDR3 gives the full variable domain: SAVISQKPSRDICQRGTSLTIQCQVDSQVTMMFWYRQQPGQSLTLIATANQGSEATYESGFVIDKFPISRPNLTFSTLTVSNMSPEDSSIYLCSVARGTVNTEAFFGQGTRLTVV.

The chain employs TRBV7-2 and TRBJ2-5, with TRBD1 identical over 8 bases. J lost 7 bases, V lost 5 bases, and 9 bases had no gene match. The CDR3 loop spans 14 amino acids. The germline V gene encodes CDR1 SGHTA and CDR2 FQGNSA. CDR3 DNA sequence: TGTGCCAGCAGCATCGGACAGGGAAAGGGGACCCAGTACTTC. Amino acids: CASSIGQGKGTQYF.

The CDR3 is CASSARQGANEKLFF. The DNA of the CDR3 is TGTGCCAGTAGTGCCCGACAGGGTGCTAATGAAAAACTGTTTTTT. The chain couples TRBV19 to TRBJ1-4; 7 nucleotides match TRBD1. Trimming removed 5 bases from V and 3 bases from J; junction bases left unmatched: 6. The CDR3 has 15 residues. CDR1 and CDR2 (germline): LNHDA, SQIVND (reference sequence).

This chain uses TRBV7-9 with TRBJ2-3, with 10 bases matching TRBD2. V shed 7 bases, J shed 5 bases, and the junction held 3 bases outside the gene matches. The CDR3 covers 13 residues. The germline V gene has CDR1 SEHNR and CDR2 FQNEAQ (reference sequence). The CDR3 is CASKLAGVDTQYF. The DNA of the CDR3 is TGTGCCAGCAAGCTAGCGGGGGTAGATACGCAGTATTTT. Based on the CDR3 plus reference TRBV7-9 and TRBJ2-3, the full variable domain is DTGVSQNPRHKITKRGQNVTFRCDPISEHNRLYWYRQTLGQGPEFLTYFQNEAQLEKSRLLSDRFSAERPKGSFSTLEIQRTEQGDSAMYLCASKLAGVDTQYFGPGTRLTVL.

CDR3 DNA: TGTGCCAGCAGCCAAGATCTAGCGGGCGACACCGGGGAGCTGTTTTTT. Its translation: CASSQDLAGDTGELFF. The chain carries TRBV4-2 and TRBJ2-2, with 8 bases aligning to TRBD2. V gave up 0 bases and J gave up 3 bases; unmatched junction bases: 3. The germline gives CDR1 LGHNA, CDR2 YNFKEQ. CDR3 length: 16 residues.

This clone was counted a single time. The chain couples TRBV18 to TRBJ2-7; 10 nucleotides match TRBD1. Trimming cost V 3 bases and J 6 bases; bases outside gene matches: 11. Germline V lookup: CDR1 KGHSH, CDR2 LQKENI. This CDR3 has 16 residues. This CDR3 reads CASSPLGTGVQGEQYF. CDR3 nucleotide sequence: TGTGCCAGCTCACCCCTTGGGACAGGGGTTCAGGGCGAGCAGTACTTC. The whole variable domain, filled in from reference TRBV18 and TRBJ2-7, reads NAGVMQNPRHLVRRRGQEARLRCSPMKGHSHVYWYRQLPEEGLKFMVYLQKENIIDESGMPKERFSAEFPKEGPSILRIQQVVRGDSAAYFCASSPLGTGVQGEQYFGPGTRLTVT.

J is TRBJ2-1 and V is TRBV5-1; tentative D call: TRBD1 (6 bases). Trimming pared 4 bases from V and 10 bases from J, leaving 15 bases between. The CDR3 contains 13 residues. The germline V gene has CDR1 SGHRS and CDR2 YFSETQ. CDR3 in amino acids: CASSLTTDREQFF. CDR3 sequence (DNA): TGCGCCAGCAGCCTAACCACTGACAGGGAGCAGTTCTTC.

This clone occurred once. The V call is TRBV19, the J call TRBJ1-2, with D maybe TRBD1 (6 bases). Per germline, CDR1 LNHDA and CDR2 SQIVND (reference sequence). The V end lost 0 bases, the J end lost 4 bases, and 12 bases lay between the germline ends. The CDR3 runs 15 residues. CDR3 amino acids: CASSIDLDSLYGYTF. In nucleotides, the CDR3 is TGTGCCAGTAGTATAGATCTGGACAGCCTCTATGGCTACACCTTC.

This clone was picked up a small number of times. The chain recombines TRBV25-1 with TRBJ1-1; perhaps TRBD1 as D (5 bases). The V end lost 7 bases, the J end lost 1 base, and 13 bases lay between the germline ends. Germline lookup yields CDR1 MGHDK and CDR2 SYGVNS. The CDR3 is 14 amino acids. CDR3 residues: CASKRGARNTEAFF. CDR3 DNA sequence: TGTGCCAGCAAACGCGGGGCCAGGAACACTGAAGCTTTCTTT.

This sequence joins TRBV30 and TRBJ1-2, with D uncertain. Germline lookup yields CDR1 GTSNPN and CDR2 SVGIG (reference sequence). V dropped 0 bases and J dropped 4 bases, with 9 bases sitting between them. The CDR3 covers 13 residues. This chain's CDR3 is CAWSVATVYGYTF. Written as DNA, the CDR3 is TGTGCCTGGAGTGTCGCCACGGTCTATGGCTACACCTTC. The entire variable domain, with the rest obtained from reference TRBV30 and TRBJ1-2, is as follows: SQTIHQWPATLVQPVGSPLSLECTVEGTSNPNLYWYRQAAGRGLQLLFYSVGIGQISSEVPQNLSASRPQDRQFILSSKKLLLSDSGFYLCAWSVATVYGYTFGSGTRLTVV.

The chain joins TRBV11-2 to TRBJ2-3; possibly TRBD2 for D (5 bases). V was pared by 0 bases and J by 2 bases, with 6 bases between. Germline V lookup: CDR1 SGHAT, CDR2 FQNNGV. The CDR3 length is 14 residues. CDR3 DNA: TGTGCCAGCAGCTTAGAAGCGGACACAGATACGCAGTATTTT. It codes for CASSLEADTDTQYF. The whole variable domain, filled in from reference TRBV11-2 and TRBJ2-3, reads EAGVAQSPRYKIIEKRQSVAFWCNPISGHATLYWYQQILGQGPKLLIQFQNNGVVDDSQLPKDRFSAERLKGVDSTLKIQPAKLEDSAVYLCASSLEADTDTQYFGPGTRLTVL.

V usage is TRBV27 and J usage is TRBJ1-1; D is possibly TRBD1 (5 bases). This CDR3 comprises 13 residues. CDR1 and CDR2 from the germline V gene are MNHEY and SMNVEV (reference sequence). V was clipped by 6 bases and J by 5 bases, with 13 bases between them. CDR3 protein: CASRGLRYTEAFF. The CDR3 DNA is TGTGCCAGCAGGGGACTGAGGTATACTGAAGCTTTCTTT.

This chain connects TRBV3-1 (or the pseudogene TRBV3-2) to TRBJ1-2, with D possibly matching TRBD1 (6 bases). This CDR3 spans 14 amino acids. V shed 1 base and J shed 8 bases, with 14 bases lying between them. The germline gives CDR1 LGHDT, CDR2 YNNKEL (reference sequence). The CDR3 region is CASSQGSRGRGYTF. DNA for the CDR3: TGTGCCAGCAGCCAAGGGTCCAGGGGAAGAGGCTACACCTTC.

This clone was picked up a small number of times. The rearrangement uses TRBV5-1 and TRBJ1-1, with 8 bases matching TRBD1. The CDR3 runs to 14 residues. Trimming cost V 2 bases and J 2 bases; bases outside gene matches: 2. Germline CDR1 is SGHRS and CDR2 is YFSETQ. Here the CDR3 DNA reads TGCGCCAGCAGCTTTCAGGGGGCCAACACTGAAGCTTTCTTT. As protein: CASSFQGANTEAFF.

The rearrangement uses TRBV4-1 and TRBJ2-1, with D possibly being TRBD2 (6 bases). Germline loops: CDR1 MGHRA, CDR2 YSYEKL. V lost 3 bases to trimming and J lost 8 bases, with 11 bases between them. The CDR3 length is 13 residues. The CDR3 spells CASSHGGRDEQFF. The CDR3 DNA reads TGCGCCAGCAGCCACGGGGGTCGGGATGAGCAGTTCTTC.

The J gene is TRBJ2-5, the V gene TRBV7-3; D might be TRBD2 (5 bases). The length of the CDR3 is 13 residues. In germline, CDR1 is SGHTA, CDR2 FQGTGA. With 0 bases removed from V and 5 bases from J, the gap between germline ends came to 7 bases. The CDR3 DNA sequence: TGTGCCAGCAGCTTAACAGGGAGTGAGACCCAGTACTTC. Protein product: CASSLTGSETQYF.

The CDR3 DNA follows: TGCAGCGTTGAACCTTCCGGGACACTCTCGGATGGCTACACCTTC. Amino acids: CSVEPSGTLSDGYTF. The chain uses TRBV29-1 and TRBJ1-2, with D possibly being TRBD1 (6 bases). The CDR3 is 15 residues long. The germline V gene encodes CDR1 SQVTM and CDR2 ANQGSEA. Deletions cut 2 bases from V and 6 bases from J, with 19 bases between.

The chain recombines TRBV6-2 or TRBV6-3 with TRBJ2-7, with 7 bases identical to TRBD1. Trimming removed 4 bases from V and 7 bases from J; junction bases left unmatched: 10. Germline-derived CDR1 and CDR2 are MNHEY and SVGEGT. The length of the CDR3 is 14 residues. The DNA for the CDR3 is TGTGCCAGCAGTTCGCTGACAGGGCCAGGGGAGCAGTACTTC. Its protein product is CASSSLTGPGEQYF.

This chain links TRBV7-9 with TRBJ2-2; D is ambiguous. CDR1 SEHNR and CDR2 FQNEAQ come from the germline V gene (reference sequence). The CDR3 consists of 12 residues. V gave up 11 bases and J gave up 1 base, with 8 bases separating them. As DNA, the CDR3 is TGTGCCGTCCTCGGGAACACCGGGGAGCTGTTTTTT. Protein: CAVLGNTGELFF.